This T cell receptor beta chain was identified during a study of control samples from healthy donors and cancer patients. The CDR3 has 15 residues. The germline CDR1 and CDR2 sequences are GTSNPN and SVGIG (reference sequence). The V segment lost 0 bases and the J segment 7 bases; nucleotides outside the gene matches: 7. Sequencing used immunoSEQ multiplex PCR; TCRdb keeps in-frame clones, though not all of them. The data hold 120,000 or so clones, with around 92% observed a single time. The sequence derives from a man aged 80 or over with head and neck cancer. The V gene is TRBV30, the J gene TRBJ2-1; 9 bases are a match to TRBD2. Input material: PBMCs. CDR3 DNA sequence: TGTGCCTGGAGTGTGGGGCTAGCGGGACGGAATGAGCAGTTCTTC. Protein product: CAWSVGLAGRNEQFF.